This T cell receptor (beta chain) was identified during a study of post-analysis software for immune sequencing data. General study results and limits: For normalized Chao1 diversity, multiple sclerosis patients scored significantly lower than controls did. Comparison of patients with controls showed roughly five TRBV segments more frequent in patients, TRBV5-6, TRBV5-1 and TRBV20-1 among them.

Concerning this clonotype itself: Its target is not known.

V gave up 4 bases and J gave up 11 bases, with 17 bases separating them. CDR3 length: 13 amino acids. The germline V gene encodes CDR1 LGHDT and CDR2 YNNKEL (reference sequence). Carried by the TCR beta cDNA libraries were unique molecular identifiers. T cells numbering about 0.85 to 11 million gave rise to around 460,000 cDNA molecules. Each CDR3 protein gets one entry after TCRdb re-called the PCR reads with MiXCR. This sample has roughly 670,000 distinct CDR3 sequences; 59% occur once, and the top ten carry approximately 11%. The sequence derives from a girl aged 2 to 9 with multiple sclerosis. This chain uses TRBV3-1 with TRBJ2-5; the D is unclear. Sequences were obtained from blood. Here the CDR3 reads CASSPLGYQEQYF. The DNA of the CDR3 is TGTGCCAGCAGCCCCTTGGGGTACCAGGAGCAGTACTTC.